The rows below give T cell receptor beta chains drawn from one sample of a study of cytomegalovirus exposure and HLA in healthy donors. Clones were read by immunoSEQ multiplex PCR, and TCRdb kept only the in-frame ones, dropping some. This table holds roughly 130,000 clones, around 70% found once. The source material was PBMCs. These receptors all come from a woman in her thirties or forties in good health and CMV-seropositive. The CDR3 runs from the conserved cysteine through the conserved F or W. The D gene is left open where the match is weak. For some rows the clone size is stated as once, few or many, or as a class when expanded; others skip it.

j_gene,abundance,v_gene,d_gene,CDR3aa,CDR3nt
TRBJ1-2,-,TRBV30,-,CAWSMGLDYGYTF,TGTGCCTGGAGTATGGGACTGGACTATGGCTACACCTTC
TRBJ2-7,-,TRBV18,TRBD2,CASSPQLAGGGYEQYF,TGTGCCAGCTCACCACAGCTAGCGGGAGGCGGTTACGAGCAGTACTTC
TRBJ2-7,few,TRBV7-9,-,CASSPLYEQYF,TGTGCCAGCAGCCCGTTGTACGAGCAGTACTTC
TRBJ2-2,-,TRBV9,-,CASSVRGFAGELFF,TGTGCCAGCAGCGTAAGGGGGTTCGCCGGGGAGCTGTTTTTT
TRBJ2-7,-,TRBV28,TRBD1,CASSLWGTGSYEQYF,TGTGCCAGCAGTTTATGGGGGACAGGTTCCTACGAGCAGTACTTC
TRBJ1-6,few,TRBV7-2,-,CASSLAAGASSPLHF,TGTGCCAGCAGCTTAGCTGCTGGGGCGAGTTCACCCCTCCACTTT
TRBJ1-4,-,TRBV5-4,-,CAGSLLQGATNEKLFF,TGTGCCGGCAGCTTGTTACAGGGAGCAACTAATGAAAAACTGTTTTTT
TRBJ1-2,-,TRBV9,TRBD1,CASSGGQGYGYTF,TGTGCCAGCAGCGGAGGACAGGGCTATGGCTACACCTTC
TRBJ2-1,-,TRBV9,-,CASSVGGNSYNEQFF,TGTGCCAGCAGCGTGGGCGGGAACTCCTACAATGAGCAGTTCTTC
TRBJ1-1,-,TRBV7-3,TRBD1,CASSQTGTGGTEAFF,TGTGCCAGCAGCCAGACCGGGACAGGGGGCACTGAAGCTTTCTTT
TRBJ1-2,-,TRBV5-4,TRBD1,CASSFPSGTGDDGYTF,TGTGCCAGCAGCTTTCCCTCCGGGACAGGGGATGATGGCTACACCTTC
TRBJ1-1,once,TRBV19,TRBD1,CASSIGGRGHTEAFF,TGTGCCAGTAGTATTGGGGGCAGGGGGCATACTGAAGCTTTCTTT
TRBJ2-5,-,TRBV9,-,CASSASQETQYF,TGTGCCAGCAGCGCTAGTCAAGAGACCCAGTACTTC
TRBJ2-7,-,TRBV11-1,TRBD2,CASSLLAGGPNTYEQYF,TGTGCCAGCAGCTTACTAGCGGGAGGGCCTAACACCTACGAGCAGTACTTC
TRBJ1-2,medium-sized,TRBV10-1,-,CASSERRKEFFYGYTF,TGCGCCAGCAGTGAGCGTAGAAAGGAGTTTTTCTATGGCTACACCTTC